Given below is one T cell receptor beta chain in context. TCRdb keeps only in-frame clones here, not all; method: immunoSEQ multiplex PCR. Seen here are 1.4 million or so clones, approximately 98.5% observed once, and the top ten hold about 0.35%. The data are from a study of shared clonotypes between healthy human individuals. Losses at the gene ends were 6 bases for V and 0 bases for J; bases not matched to a gene: 9. The germline CDR1 and CDR2 sequences are MNHEY and SMNVEV (reference sequence). The length of the CDR3 is 18 residues. Input material: naive CD4+ T cells sorted from blood. Subset reported: CD45RA+ positively selected. The rearrangement joins TRBV27 to TRBJ1-5; 12 bases match TRBD1. The TCR comes from a man younger than 45 in good health. The CDR3 sequence: CASRPGTGGTLSNQPQHF. CDR3 DNA: TGTGCCAGCAGACCCGGGACAGGGGGCACCCTTAGCAATCAGCCCCAGCATTTT.